This T cell receptor (beta chain) was sequenced for a study of cytomegalovirus exposure and HLA in healthy donors (dated by TCRdb to about 2017). About the full investigation: According to an earlier analysis of a few hundred of the donors, about 179 million T cells yielded roughly 110 million unique TCR beta sequences and about 300 Gb of sequence data. A separate validation cohort of some 130 different subjects was used in addition to the roughly 720-subject first cohort. Alongside the repertoire data, information on donor age, sex, ethnicity and CMV serostatus was compiled. Both class I and class II loci were covered by HLA typing, at four-digit resolution. The study aimed to test whether cataloging public T cell receptors could reveal signatures of past pathogen exposure. Roughly five DR-DQ haplotypes were handled as single units for association and clustering because linkage in the cohort was strong. Every discovery cohort repertoire had been produced on one sequencing platform. Among the roughly 400 genotyped donors, approximately 76% belonged to the genetic ancestry cluster associated with self-reported Caucasian donors. High-throughput TCR immunosequencing, statistical association of individual TCRs with disease status, and machine learning were combined to predict cytomegalovirus infection status. An early release covering more than 500 HLA-typed donors comprised roughly 300 gigabases of sequencing data and approximately 80 million unique TCR sequences. A later genetic analysis took genome-wide SNP genotypes for about 65% of the 666 donors and used that subset as a discovery cohort. Rather than using new phenotypic data, the later analysis identified candidate immune exposures from TCR beta sequences and from how often those sequences occurred across donors. Typing coverage varied by locus: about 620-630 donors for A, B, C, DRB1 and DQB1; approximately 500 for DQA1; 606 for DPA1; around 490 for DPB1. To decide whether each TCR beta V gene segment behaved as functional or pseudogenic, an earlier analysis of nearly 600 of the donors relied on high-throughput TCR beta sequencing. A later analysis re-examined previously published TCR beta repertoires from more than 650 donors and added high-resolution HLA genotyping to investigate patterns of TCR occurrence. Using immunosequencing, the study profiled T cell repertoires from 666 subjects and related those repertoires to cytomegalovirus serostatus. Across around 400 genotyped donors of the cohort, an average of approximately 220,000 unique TCR beta nucleotide sequences per donor were sequenced, and roughly a sixth of those sequences were non-productive.

The cohort comprised 670 or so healthy bone marrow donors. At the time of sampling, every cohort member was nominally healthy, though immune exposures that went unrecorded were likely present. The donor was CMV seronegative and belonged to the group of 352 seronegative cohort members. A peripheral blood sample was provided by each donor, and peripheral blood mononuclear cells were used for TCR beta sequencing. The Qiagen DNeasy Blood Extraction Kit was used to extract genomic DNA from the blood cell samples. Library prep was done by the immunoSEQ multiplex PCR assay. For the multiplex PCR, a mixture combining 60 forward primers for TCR Vbeta segments and 13 reverse primers for TCR Jbeta segments was used. A multiplex PCR assay on genomic DNA amplified the CDR3 region of rearranged TCR beta genes. The Illumina HiSeq System was used to sequence the amplified TCR beta libraries as 87-base-pair reads. In the paper's pipeline: A later analysis counted about 80 million unique TCR beta chains across the roughly 700 repertoires, and 10 million to 12 million of these chains were shared by at least two donors. A nearest-neighbor algorithm error-corrected the raw reads and collapsed the reads into unique sequences, merging closely related sequences to remove PCR and sequencing errors. CDR3 sequences were aligned to IMGT reference sequences to assign V, D and J gene segments. For a sequence to be retained, at least a six-nucleotide match to both a V gene segment and a J gene segment was required. A rearrangement counted as productive if the CDR3 had no stop codons and remained in frame with V and J, and every other rearrangement counted as non-productive. CDR3 was defined by IMGT convention, running from the second conserved V-encoded cysteine to the conserved J-encoded phenylalanine. The earlier analysis of about 560 of the donors excluded any sequence lacking an unambiguous match to a single V gene segment. An earlier analysis of several hundred of the donors called V segments functional above 56.7% productive rearrangements and segregating when the between-donor standard deviation exceeded 5%. A statistical classification framework was built for diagnosing cytomegalovirus status from the catalog of TCR beta chain sequences. V and J gene assignment, in a later analysis, came from comparing TCR nucleotide sequences with IMGT/GENE-DB human TR gene sequences. The TCRdist pipeline was used in a later analysis to assign CDR3 sequences and most-parsimonious VDJ recombination scenarios. In a later analysis, each TCR beta chain was defined by its CDR3 amino acid sequence together with its V-gene family, and reads without a unique V-gene family were excluded. To address suspected cross-contamination and a sequencing artifact, a later analysis removed roughly 640 highly shared, low-generation-probability nucleotide sequences. In a later analysis, a clonal expansion index was calculated for each public chain from normalized within-repertoire ranks of inferred template counts. A later analysis computed generation probabilities with a VDJ recombination model fitted to out-of-frame rearrangements, and checked the results against IGoR. In a later analysis, TCR-TCR, TCR-HLA and TCR-CMV co-occurrence was scored with hypergeometric tests, and a repertoire-size bias correction was applied to TCR pairs. False discovery rates were estimated in a later analysis by permuting HLA or CMV assignments 20 times. In a later analysis, co-occurring TCRs were grouped with DBSCAN, and TCRdist sequence similarity was added when clustering was performed within HLA-allele-positive subsets. For co-occurrence clustering, repertoires with fewer than 30,000 or more than 120,000 public chains were excluded, along with five repertoires with anomalous nucleotide sharing. TCRdb mirrors the immuneACCESS table, restricted to in-frame sequences. Some clones are absent from its copies; in checked studies, under half trace to an unresolved V gene, and the reason for the others is unknown. The DNA was the basis for D and trimming; V, J and clone size are from that table. Counted in this sample were a few hundred thousand clones; about three quarters of them appeared once. The leading ten clones occupy 15% to 19% of the sample.

A remark on this clone: Its antigen is not yet known. No qualities accompany the bases; no much larger clone lies one base away.

General study outcomes and caveats: In vitro tests confirmed that three of the cytomegalovirus-associated TCR beta chains recognize cytomegalovirus antigens. The only immune exposure information available for the cohort was CMV serostatus. The authors suggested that the approach could potentially be generalized to other disease states and immunological phenotypes. A later analysis found that most CMV-associated TCR beta chains appeared HLA-restricted, with HLA associations seemingly driven largely by CMV exposure. Specific HLA alleles were associated with around 18,000 TCR beta sequences at a false discovery rate of 0.05 in a later analysis. Compared with equally common non-associated chains, HLA-associated TCR beta chains in a later analysis were more clonally expanded and had lower generation probabilities. In a later genetic analysis, a missense DCLRE1C variant was associated with V-gene and J-gene trimming of TCR beta chains, and the association was replicated in an independent cohort. Correlated functional status among segregating V segments might reflect linkage disequilibrium, but an unknown experimental factor could not be ruled out. Across donors, most TCR sequences were observed very rarely, whereas some public TCRs were present in many individuals. According to a later genetic analysis, donors in an Asian-associated ancestry cluster had fewer N-insertions in productive TCRs than the approximately 690-donor mean. The study gave a list of about 150 TCR beta chains associated with cytomegalovirus. Because the 87-base-pair reads could not distinguish some IMGT-functional V segments, including TRBV6-2 and TRBV6-3, those segments were excluded. According to a later analysis, parvovirus B19, influenza, CMV and Epstein-Barr virus appeared linked to several top co-occurrence clusters. Roughly uniform sequencing depth across donors was assumed in presence/absence analyses, although this assumption may not hold. An earlier analysis of approximately 570 of the donors showed that most TCR beta V segments appeared in productive rearrangements either about 87% or about 30% of the time, which broadly matched IMGT annotations. Because counts were too low, seventeen rarely observed V segments, including chromosome 9 orphons, were excluded from the earlier analysis of some 540 of the donors. The classifier was reported to diagnose cytomegalovirus status with high specificity and sensitivity in both the original and validation cohorts. In a later analysis, the rate of TCR association differed among HLA loci, with DRB1 alleles having the most associated TCRs and HLA-C alleles having the fewest. In this cohort, only TCR beta chains were sequenced, and detectable features were limited by the absence of alpha or paired-chain data. A further reported finding was that TCR beta sequences accurately predicted the HLA-A and HLA-B alleles for most subjects in the first cohort. A group of highly shared sequence variants was considered likely to be a technical artifact of the sequencing pipeline. Strong co-occurrence of HLA alleles, especially DR and DQ, made assigning TCR associations to individual alleles difficult. HLA typing was unavailable for some donors at each locus, so association tests used only the typed subset.

V is reduced by 7 bases and J by 4 bases, leaving a spacing of 16 bases between them. The CDR3 contains 14 residues, cysteine and phenylalanine counted. Here the CDR3 DNA is all that survives: 42 bases in frame from base 1. CDR1 and CDR2 were assigned from the germline V gene (reference sequence) as LNHDA and SQIVND. The rearrangement joined TRBV19 to TRBJ1-2, with no confidently assigned D gene. Sequencing was done on a sample of PBMCs. This TCR was sampled from a man between 35 and 55 years old in good health and CMV-seronegative. The sequenced DNA is TGTGCCAGTACCCCCGGGCGGGGTGGCTATGGCTACACCTTC. This codes for CASTPGRGGYGYTF.